This T cell receptor (beta chain) was recovered during a study of human T cells and chemical hapten exposure. Specified time point: pre-sensitization, week 0. Treatment given: therapeutic diphenylcyclopropenone sensitization with weekly scalp DPC. In germline, CDR1 is LGHDT, CDR2 YNNKEL (reference sequence). V dropped 1 base and J dropped 11 bases, with 14 bases sitting between them. The CDR3 is made up of 13 amino acids. In the original analysis: Across samples, TCR counts had a median of roughly 97,000 and ranged from roughly 23,224 to 690,600. TCRdb re-analysed the RACE reads in MiXCR, keeping a single row per CDR3 protein. These V and J calls are TCRdb output, not the study's own analysis. There are 95,000 to 150,000 distinct CDR3 sequences in the sample; roughly 14% occur only once, and approximately 3% lies in the top ten.

The rearrangement uses TRBV3-1 and TRBJ1-1; D unclear. The clonotype originates from a young woman with alopecia areata. Some clones in this sample may be carry-over from other donors' samples. Source: whole blood, taken in connection with sensitization to the hapten diphenylcyclopropenone (DPC). CDR3 nucleotides: TGTGCCAGCAGCCAAGGTCGGGCCGGTGGGGCTTTCTTT. Encoded protein: CASSQGRAGGAFF.